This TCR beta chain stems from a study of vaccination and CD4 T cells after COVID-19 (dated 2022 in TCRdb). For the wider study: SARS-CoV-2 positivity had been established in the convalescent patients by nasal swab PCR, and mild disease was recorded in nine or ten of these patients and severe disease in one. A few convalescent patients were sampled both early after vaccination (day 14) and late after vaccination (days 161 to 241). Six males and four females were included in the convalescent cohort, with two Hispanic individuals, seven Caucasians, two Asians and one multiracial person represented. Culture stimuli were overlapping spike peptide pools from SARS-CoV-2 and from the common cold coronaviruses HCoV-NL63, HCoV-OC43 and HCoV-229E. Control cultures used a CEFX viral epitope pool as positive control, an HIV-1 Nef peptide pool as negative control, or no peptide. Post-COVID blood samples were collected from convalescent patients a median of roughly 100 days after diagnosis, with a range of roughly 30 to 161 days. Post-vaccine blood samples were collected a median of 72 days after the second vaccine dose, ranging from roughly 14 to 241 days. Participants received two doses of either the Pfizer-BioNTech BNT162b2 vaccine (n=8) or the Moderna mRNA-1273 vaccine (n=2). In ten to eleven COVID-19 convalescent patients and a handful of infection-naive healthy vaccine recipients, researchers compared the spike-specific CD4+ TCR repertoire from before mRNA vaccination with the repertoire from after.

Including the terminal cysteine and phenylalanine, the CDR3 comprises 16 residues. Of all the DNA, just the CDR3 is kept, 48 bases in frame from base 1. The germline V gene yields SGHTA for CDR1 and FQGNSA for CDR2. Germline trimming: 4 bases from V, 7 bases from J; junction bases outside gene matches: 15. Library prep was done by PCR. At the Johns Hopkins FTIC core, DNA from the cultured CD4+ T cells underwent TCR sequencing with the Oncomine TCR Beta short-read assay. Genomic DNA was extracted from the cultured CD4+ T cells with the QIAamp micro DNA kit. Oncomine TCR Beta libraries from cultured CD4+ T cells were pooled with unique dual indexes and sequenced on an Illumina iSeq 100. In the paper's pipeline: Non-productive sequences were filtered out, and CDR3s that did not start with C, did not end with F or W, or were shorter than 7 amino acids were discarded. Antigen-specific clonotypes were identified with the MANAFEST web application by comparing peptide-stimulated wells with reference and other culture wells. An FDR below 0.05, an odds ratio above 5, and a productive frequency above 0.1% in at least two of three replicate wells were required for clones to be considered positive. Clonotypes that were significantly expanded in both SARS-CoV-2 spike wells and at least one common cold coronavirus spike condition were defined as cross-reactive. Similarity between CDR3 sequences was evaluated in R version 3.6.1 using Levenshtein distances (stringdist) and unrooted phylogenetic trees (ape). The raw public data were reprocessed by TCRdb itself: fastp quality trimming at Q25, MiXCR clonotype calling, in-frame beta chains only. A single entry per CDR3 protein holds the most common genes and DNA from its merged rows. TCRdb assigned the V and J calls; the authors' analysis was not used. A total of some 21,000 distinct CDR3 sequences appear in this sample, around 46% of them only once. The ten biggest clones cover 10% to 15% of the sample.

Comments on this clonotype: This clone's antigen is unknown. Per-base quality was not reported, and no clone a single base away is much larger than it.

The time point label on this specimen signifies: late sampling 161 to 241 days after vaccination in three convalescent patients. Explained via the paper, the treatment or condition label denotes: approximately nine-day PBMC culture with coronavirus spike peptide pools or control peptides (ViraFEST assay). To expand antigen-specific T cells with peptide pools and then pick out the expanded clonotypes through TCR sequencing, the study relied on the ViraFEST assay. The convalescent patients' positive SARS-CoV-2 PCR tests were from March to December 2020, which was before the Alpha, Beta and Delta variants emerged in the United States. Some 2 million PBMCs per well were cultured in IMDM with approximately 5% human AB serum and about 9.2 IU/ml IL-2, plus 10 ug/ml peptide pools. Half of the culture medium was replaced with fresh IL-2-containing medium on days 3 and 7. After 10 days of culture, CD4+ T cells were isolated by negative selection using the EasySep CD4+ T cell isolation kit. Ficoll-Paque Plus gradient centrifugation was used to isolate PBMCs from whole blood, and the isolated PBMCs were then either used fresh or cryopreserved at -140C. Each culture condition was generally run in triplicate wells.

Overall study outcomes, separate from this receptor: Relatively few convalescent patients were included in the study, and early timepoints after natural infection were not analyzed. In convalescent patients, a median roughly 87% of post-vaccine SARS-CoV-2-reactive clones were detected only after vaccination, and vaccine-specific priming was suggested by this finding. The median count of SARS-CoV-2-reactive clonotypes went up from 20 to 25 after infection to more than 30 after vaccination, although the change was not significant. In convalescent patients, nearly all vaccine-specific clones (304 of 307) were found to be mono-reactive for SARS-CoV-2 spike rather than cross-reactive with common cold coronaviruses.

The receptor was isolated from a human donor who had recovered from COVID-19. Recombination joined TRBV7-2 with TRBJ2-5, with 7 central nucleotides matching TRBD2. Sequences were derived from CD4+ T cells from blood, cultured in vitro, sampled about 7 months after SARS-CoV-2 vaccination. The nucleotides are TGTGCCAGCAGCTGGAACGCGGCAGAACGCGGGGGGACCCAGTACTTC. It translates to CASSWNAAERGGTQYF.